The 29 T cell receptor beta chains given below trace back to one sample, sequenced in a study of CD8 T cells in ankylosing spondylitis. TCRdb itself ran the 5' RACE reads through MiXCR, one entry per CDR3 protein. This repertoire shows around 150,000 distinct CDR3 sequences, around 10% found once; its top ten account for approximately 32%. Sequences were obtained from blood, either unsorted or a sorted T cell fraction (not recorded which). These receptors all come from a male donor with ankylosing spondylitis or in good health (not recorded which).

The gene calls are TRBV2 and TRBJ2-7, with a tentative D call TRBD1 (5 bases). This CDR3 contains 12 residues. V was pared by 8 bases and J by 3 bases, with 11 bases between. Germline CDR1 reads SNHLY; CDR2 reads FYNNEI. The CDR3 protein is CASGGHFYEQYF. CDR3 nucleotide sequence: TGTGCCAGCGGCGGACACTTCTACGAGCAGTACTTC.

Concerning this clonotype: A much bigger clone sits one base away, suggesting this may be a read error. The J gene is TRBJ2-5, the V gene TRBV20-1; D is undetermined. V was cut by 1 base and J by 7 bases, with 4 bases left in between. Germline assignment: CDR1 DFQATT and CDR2 SNEGSKA (reference sequence). This CDR3 region has 10 residues. The CDR3 nucleotides read TGCAGTGCTAGAGTAGGGACCCAGTACTTC. This gives the protein CSARVGTQYF.

This clonotype was seen a handful of times. The chain combines TRBV20-1 with TRBJ1-1, with D maybe TRBD1 (6 bases). Germline V lookup: CDR1 DFQATT, CDR2 SNEGSKA (reference sequence). This CDR3 contains 11 residues. Here the CDR3 DNA reads TGCCAGGGGTCCCTTAACACTGAAGCTTTCTTT. Translating it yields CQGSLNTEAFF.

The chain combines TRBV10-1 with TRBJ2-3; a possible D gene is TRBD2 (6 bases). CDR1 is WNHNN, CDR2 SYGVQD, per germline (reference sequence). The CDR3 runs to 16 residues. Trimming pared 4 bases from V and 3 bases from J, leaving 17 bases between. CDR3 region: CASSARRDGGTDTQYF. CDR3 nucleotides: TGCGCCAGCAGTGCCCGGCGGGACGGCGGAACAGATACGCAGTATTTT.

The CDR3 nucleotides read TGCAGTGCTAGAGAAACTATAACTAGCACAGATACGCAGTATTTT. Residues: CSARETITSTDTQYF. This chain joins TRBV20-1 and TRBJ2-3; D is ambiguous. The CDR3 is 15 amino acids. V was cut by 0 bases and J by 0 bases, with 10 bases left in between. The germline gives CDR1 DFQATT, CDR2 SNEGSKA (reference sequence).

V gene TRBV6-5 combines with J gene TRBJ2-7, with TRBD2 matching over 7 bases. The germline V gene has CDR1 MNHEY and CDR2 SVGAGI. Trimming removed 0 bases from V and 0 bases from J; junction bases left unmatched: 5. The CDR3 has 16 amino acids. DNA for the CDR3: TGTGCCAGCAGTTACTCCGGCGGCGGGAGCTCCTACGAGCAGTACTTC. Translated, it gives CASSYSGGGSSYEQYF.

This clonotype was found many times. CDR3 protein: CSVEGAEGVFYNEQFF. CDR3 nucleotide sequence: TGCAGCGTTGAAGGGGCTGAGGGGGTATTTTACAATGAGCAGTTCTTC. The V and J genes are TRBV29-1 and TRBJ2-1, with a possible D match to TRBD1 (6 bases). Between the trimmed V and J ends, which lost 1 base and 4 bases, there was a span of 17 bases. Germline V lookup: CDR1 SQVTM, CDR2 ANQGSEA. The CDR3 is 16 amino acids.

There are many counts of this clonotype. The chain employs TRBV20-1 and TRBJ2-5, with D uncertain. The CDR3 is made up of 13 amino acids. Germline V gene data show CDR1 as DFQATT and CDR2 as SNEGSKA (reference sequence). With 2 bases removed from V and 5 bases from J, the gap between germline ends came to 12 bases. The CDR3 DNA sequence: TGCAGTGCTAGACCAAACGTGGGGGAGACCCAGTACTTC. Translated, it gives CSARPNVGETQYF.

The chain carries TRBV20-1 and TRBJ1-5; 9 positions match TRBD1. From germline, CDR1 is DFQATT and CDR2 SNEGSKA (reference sequence). The CDR3 has 17 residues. V shed 4 bases, J shed 0 bases, and the junction held 10 bases outside the gene matches. The CDR3 DNA sequence: TGCAGTGCTATTACCGGGACAGGGATTCGTAGCAATCAGCCCCAGCATTTT. Translated: CSAITGTGIRSNQPQHF.

This clonotype was observed many times. The V gene is TRBV6-5, the J gene TRBJ1-1, with D uncertain. The CDR3 is made up of 15 amino acids. Germline-derived CDR1 and CDR2 are MNHEY and SVGAGI. Trimming cost V 0 bases and J 4 bases, with 12 bases left between them. The CDR3 nucleotides read TGTGCCAGCAGTTACTCGAAGGGCTGGGGCACTGAAGCTTTCTTT. Protein product: CASSYSKGWGTEAFF.

This clonotype was observed many times. The CDR3 loop is CASSQDLGGWETQYF. CDR3 nucleotide sequence: TGTGCCAGCAGCCAAGATTTGGGGGGCTGGGAGACCCAGTACTTC. The V gene is TRBV3-1, the J gene TRBJ2-5, with D tentatively TRBD1 or TRBD2 (6 bases each). The CDR3 covers 15 residues. The V and J ends lost 0 bases and 5 bases respectively, with 13 bases between them. CDR1 and CDR2 from the germline V gene are LGHDT and YNNKEL (reference sequence).

This clonotype was counted ten times or more. The chain is built from TRBV5-1 and TRBJ2-7; 9 nucleotides align to TRBD1. V shed 0 bases, J shed 6 bases, and the junction held 10 bases outside the gene matches. The CDR3 covers 16 residues. Germline loops: CDR1 SGHRS, CDR2 YFSETQ. Written as DNA, the CDR3 is TGCGCCAGCAGCTTGGGTTTGTGGGGACAGGGCATCGAGCAGTACTTC. This codes for CASSLGLWGQGIEQYF.

This clonotype was seen many times. This sequence joins TRBV5-6 and TRBJ1-1; no clear D. Germline V gene lookup returns CDR1 SGHDT and CDR2 YYEEEE. This CDR3 has 15 amino acids. V shed 1 base and J shed 0 bases, with 10 bases lying between them. The CDR3 spells CASSLSPVLNTEAFF. CDR3 DNA: TGTGCCAGCAGCTTGTCTCCAGTACTGAACACTGAAGCTTTCTTT.

This clonotype was recorded many times. The J gene is TRBJ2-7, the V gene TRBV10-3, with D maybe TRBD2 (5 bases). CDR3 size: 16 residues. From germline, CDR1 is ENHRY and CDR2 SYGVKD. The ends were cut back, 0 bases at V and 0 bases at J, with 12 bases in the middle. CDR3 protein: CAISESGIIPSYEQYF. For the CDR3, the DNA is TGTGCCATCAGTGAGTCCGGGATCATTCCCTCCTACGAGCAGTACTTC.

The CDR3 sequence: CASSEKTSGSGETQYF. The CDR3 nucleotides read TGCGCCAGCAGTGAGAAGACTAGCGGGAGTGGAGAGACCCAGTACTTC. V gene TRBV10-2 combines with J gene TRBJ2-5, with 12 nucleotides matching TRBD2. Germline V gene data show CDR1 as WSHSY and CDR2 as SAAADI. This CDR3 contains 16 residues. J was trimmed by 4 bases and V by 2 bases; bases with no gene match: 5.

This clonotype was seen at least ten times. V usage is TRBV29-1 and J usage is TRBJ2-1, with D possibly TRBD1 on 6 matching bases. Trimming cost V 2 bases and J 7 bases, with 6 bases left between them. CDR1 SQVTM and CDR2 ANQGSEA come from the germline V gene. There are 11 residues in the CDR3. CDR3 protein: CSVEQGNEQFF. In DNA, the CDR3 is TGCAGCGTTGAACAGGGGAATGAGCAGTTCTTC.

Ten or more counts support this clonotype. This chain links TRBV5-1 with TRBJ2-2, with D hard to call. The length of the CDR3 is 13 residues. Germline assignment: CDR1 SGHRS and CDR2 YFSETQ. V was trimmed by 7 bases and J by 0 bases, leaving 7 bases between them. The CDR3 loop reads CASFDANTGELFF. The CDR3 DNA reads TGCGCCAGCTTCGACGCGAACACCGGGGAGCTGTTTTTT. Together with reference TRBV5-1 and TRBJ2-2, the CDR3 gives the full variable domain: KAGVTQTPRYLIKTRGQQVTLSCSPISGHRSVSWYQQTPGQGLQFLFEYFSETQRNKGNFPGRFSGRQFSNSRSEMNVSTLELGDSALYLCASFDANTGELFFGEGSRLTVL.

This sequence joins TRBV5-1 and TRBJ1-1, with D possibly TRBD1 on 6 matching bases. The germline V gene has CDR1 SGHRS and CDR2 YFSETQ. The CDR3 sequence is 14 residues long. V was cut by 0 bases and J by 11 bases, with 17 bases left in between. The CDR3 DNA follows: TGCGCCAGCAGCTTGGGACCGGACAGCTTCGGTGCTTTCTTT. Translated, it gives CASSLGPDSFGAFF.

This clonotype was seen ten or more times. A junction boundary mismatches the germline segment, possibly from a read error. This chain links TRBV9 with TRBJ2-5; 8 bases are a match to TRBD2. This CDR3 is built from 11 residues. Germline CDR1 is SGDLS and CDR2 is YYNGEE. The CDR3 spells CASSPGTRLNF. The CDR3, as DNA: TGTGCCAGCAGCCCAGGGACTAGACTCAACTTC.

This clonotype was found many times. This chain joins TRBV4-3 and TRBJ2-3; the D gene is possibly TRBD2 (7 bases). From germline, CDR1 is LGHNA and CDR2 YSLEER. V dropped 2 bases and J dropped 5 bases, with 11 bases sitting between them. The CDR3 is made up of 14 amino acids. CDR3 residues: CASSQLGGGDTQYF. CDR3 coding DNA: TGCGCCAGCAGCCAACTAGGGGGGGGAGATACGCAGTATTTT.

CDR3 sequence reads: CASSVDLAGDYEQYF. The CDR3 nucleotides are TGTGCCAGCAGCGTAGACCTAGCGGGGGATTACGAGCAGTACTTC. The genes are TRBV9 and TRBJ2-7, with 10 bases aligning to TRBD2. Germline V lookup: CDR1 SGDLS, CDR2 YYNGEE. V lost 0 bases and J lost 4; bases outside the gene matches: 4. The CDR3 sequence is 15 residues long.

Concerning this clonotype itself: This may be a read error: a much more frequent sequence differs by one nucleotide. The rearrangement links TRBV29-1 to TRBJ1-3; D unresolved. The CDR3 is 12 residues long. The germline V gene has CDR1 SQVTM and CDR2 ANQGSEA. V was trimmed by 7 bases and J by 3 bases, leaving 10 bases between them. CDR3 bases: TGCAGCGCTGGGGTAGGTGGAAACACCATATATTTT. Translated, it gives CSAGVGGNTIYF.

This clonotype was counted many times. The rearrangement joins TRBV7-2 to TRBJ2-3, with 12 positions matching TRBD2. The CDR3 is 16 amino acids. Unmatched junction bases numbered 2, after V lost 1 base and J lost 3 bases. CDR1 and CDR2 (germline): SGHTA, FQGNSA. In DNA form, the CDR3 reads TGTGCCAGCAGCTTAGGAGGACTAGCGGGGACAGATACGCAGTATTTT. This codes for CASSLGGLAGTDTQYF. Combining the CDR3 with reference TRBV7-2 and TRBJ2-3 gives the whole variable domain GAGVSQSPSNKVTEKGKDVELRCDPISGHTALYWYRQSLGQGLEFLIYFQGNSAPDKSGLPSDRFSAERTGGSVSTLTIQRTQQEDSAVYLCASSLGGLAGTDTQYFGPGTRLTVL.

This clonotype was seen at least ten times. The CDR3 nucleotides read TGTGCCAGCACCCCAGCGGGGGGCACAGATACGCAGTATTTT. Amino acids: CASTPAGGTDTQYF. The gene calls are TRBV6-1 and TRBJ2-3; 8 bases line up with TRBD2. The CDR3 has 14 residues. The germline gives CDR1 MNHNS, CDR2 SASEGT. After removal of 7 bases from V and 1 base from J, the junction contained 4 bases not matched to a gene.

This clonotype was counted at least ten times. The CDR3 nucleotides read TGTGCCAGCAGTTTCGGGCAGGGCGTAAGAAGCGACCATGAAAAACTGTTTTTT. Amino acids: CASSFGQGVRSDHEKLFF. The J gene is TRBJ1-4, the V gene TRBV27; tentative D call: TRBD1 (5 bases). CDR3 length: 18 residues. CDR1 MNHEY and CDR2 SMNVEV come from the germline V gene (reference sequence). V lost 3 bases to trimming and J lost 6 bases, with 23 bases between them. The full variable domain, with the rest looked up from reference TRBV27 and TRBJ1-4, is EAQVTQNPRYLITVTGKKLTVTCSQNMNHEYMSWYRQDPGLGLRQIYYSMNVEVTDKGDVPEGYKVSRKEKRNFPLILESPSPNQTSLYFCASSFGQGVRSDHEKLFFGSGTQLSVL.

The CDR3 bases are TGTGCCAGCAGCGGACAGAGCGGGGGGTGGGAGACCCAGTACTTC. Its protein product is CASSGQSGGWETQYF. The chain carries TRBV11-2 and TRBJ2-5, with 9 bases aligning to TRBD2. Germline loops: CDR1 SGHAT, CDR2 FQNNGV. V shed 5 bases and J 5 bases; nucleotides not matched to a gene: 9. This CDR3 is 15 amino acids long.

Remarks on this clonotype: A read error is possible here, since a much larger clone lies one base away. The conserved phenylalanine or tryptophan is not found at the CDR3 terminus, so this likely reflects a read error. As DNA, the CDR3 is TGTGCCAGCAGTAAGACAGGGGCTGGAAACACCATATATTAT. Encoded protein: CASSKTGAGNTIYY. J is TRBJ1-3 and V is TRBV6-1; 8 nucleotides agree with TRBD1. J lost 2 bases, V lost 5 bases, and 2 bases had no gene match. The length of the CDR3 is 14 residues. CDR1 MNHNS and CDR2 SASEGT come from the germline V gene.

The genes are TRBV6-1 and TRBJ2-7; TRBD2 matches at 10 bases. V lost 2 bases and J lost 6; bases outside the gene matches: 7. CDR1 is MNHNS, CDR2 SASEGT, per germline. The CDR3 loop spans 15 amino acids. CDR3 in amino acids: CASSERRAGGSEQYF. DNA for the CDR3: TGTGCCAGCAGTGAAAGAAGAGCGGGAGGGAGCGAGCAGTACTTC.

This clonotype was seen repeatedly, ten times or more. The rearrangement uses TRBV3-1 and TRBJ2-3, with D possibly TRBD2 on 6 matching bases. V shed 0 bases and J shed 6 bases, with 10 bases lying between them. In germline, CDR1 is LGHDT, CDR2 YNNKEL (reference sequence). The CDR3 sequence is 14 residues long. The CDR3 DNA follows: TGTGCCAGCAGCCAAGATGGAGGGCGGGATACGCAGTATTTT. Protein product: CASSQDGGRDTQYF.